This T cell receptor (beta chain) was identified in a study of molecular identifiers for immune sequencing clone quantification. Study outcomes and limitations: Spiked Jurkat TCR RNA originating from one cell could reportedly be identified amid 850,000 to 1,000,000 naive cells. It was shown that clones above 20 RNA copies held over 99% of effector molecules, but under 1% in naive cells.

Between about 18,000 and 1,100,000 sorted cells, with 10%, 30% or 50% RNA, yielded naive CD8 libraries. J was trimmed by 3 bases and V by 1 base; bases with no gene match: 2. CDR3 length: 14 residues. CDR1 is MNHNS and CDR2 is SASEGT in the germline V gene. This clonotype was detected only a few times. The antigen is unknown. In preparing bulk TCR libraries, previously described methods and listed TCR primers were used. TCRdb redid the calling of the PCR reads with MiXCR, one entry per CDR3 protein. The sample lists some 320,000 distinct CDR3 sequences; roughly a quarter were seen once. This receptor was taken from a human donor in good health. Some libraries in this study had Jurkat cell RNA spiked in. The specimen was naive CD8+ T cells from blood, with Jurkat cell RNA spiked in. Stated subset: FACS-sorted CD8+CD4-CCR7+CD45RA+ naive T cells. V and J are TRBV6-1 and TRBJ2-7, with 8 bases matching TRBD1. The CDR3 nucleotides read TGTGCCAGCAGTGAAGTTGGACAGGGCTACGAGCAGTACTTC. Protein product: CASSEVGQGYEQYF.